This is a list of T cell receptor beta chains from one sample in a study of T-cell memory formation after mild COVID-19. TCRdb recomputed calls from the 5' RACE reads with MiXCR, one row per CDR3 protein. Of some 40,000 distinct CDR3 sequences in the sample, 8% to 10% are singletons; the top ten hold about an eighth. Sequencing was performed on PBMCs or a T cell subset sorted from them (not recorded which). These TCRs come from an adult woman who had mild COVID-19 (a few samples of this study predate the infection). Cell type and time point are not known. The CDR3 runs from the conserved cysteine through the conserved F or W. Each record gives: CDR3 length, D gene, J gene, V gene, CDR3 protein. The D gene is left open where the match is weak.

len: 17
d_gene: .
j_gene: TRBJ2-1
v_gene: TRBV12-3/TRBV12-4
CDR3aa: CASSLGAAGVFYNEQFF

len: 15
d_gene: TRBD2
j_gene: TRBJ2-5
v_gene: TRBV27
CDR3aa: CATKKVAGLEETQYF

len: 14
d_gene: .
j_gene: TRBJ1-1
v_gene: TRBV20-1
CDR3aa: CSARPPNGGTEAFF

len: 16
d_gene: TRBD1
j_gene: TRBJ2-7
v_gene: TRBV4-1
CDR3aa: CASSQDPRQGAYEQYF

len: 14
d_gene: .
j_gene: TRBJ1-5
v_gene: TRBV4-3
CDR3aa: CASSQDPLLQPQHF

len: 16
d_gene: TRBD2
j_gene: TRBJ2-1
v_gene: TRBV15
CDR3aa: CATSRGGLAGSDEQFF

len: 15
d_gene: TRBD1
j_gene: TRBJ2-7
v_gene: TRBV12-3/TRBV12-4
CDR3aa: CASRYSTGDYYEQYF

len: 17
d_gene: TRBD2
j_gene: TRBJ2-3
v_gene: TRBV7-2
CDR3aa: CASSLTGTSGSADTQYF

len: 13
d_gene: .
j_gene: TRBJ2-2
v_gene: TRBV29-1
CDR3aa: CSVQGLNTGELFF

len: 14
d_gene: .
j_gene: TRBJ2-3
v_gene: TRBV5-4
CDR3aa: CASSFGGGTDTQYF

len: 13
d_gene: .
j_gene: TRBJ1-1
v_gene: TRBV12-3/TRBV12-4
CDR3aa: CASSPQGGGRAFF

len: 15
d_gene: TRBD2
j_gene: TRBJ2-7
v_gene: TRBV5-1
CDR3aa: CASSLGTSGVYEQYF

len: 15
d_gene: TRBD1
j_gene: TRBJ2-7
v_gene: TRBV4-3
CDR3aa: CASSKSGGQGYEQYF